At least ten counts were recorded for the clone carrying this TCR beta chain. As yet, its antigen is unknown. This entry is derived from a study of T cells after yellow fever vaccination. On the study more broadly: SMART-Seq v4 Ultra Low Input prepared libraries from low-cell fractions. Study-wide points: The secondary response peaked faster, at day 5 versus 15, but was weaker. A large majority of primary-vaccination clones showed up again after the booster (roughly 95% CD4, around 90% CD8).

TCRdb re-derived calls from the 5' RACE reads in MiXCR, one entry per CDR3 protein. The sample shows under 250,000 distinct CDR3 sequences, 2.5% to 3.5% of them seen only once. The CDR3 runs to 11 residues. Germline V gene sequence: CDR1 MNHEY, CDR2 SVGAGI. J lost 10 bases, V lost 4 bases, and 1 base had no gene match. The specimen was CD4+ T cells sorted from PBMCs, collected 10 days after the yellow fever booster vaccination. The chain recombines TRBV6-5 with TRBJ2-1, with 7 positions matching TRBD1. The origin of this receptor is a man between 18 and 35 years old who received the YFV17D yellow fever vaccine. The CDR3 DNA sequence: TGTGCCAGCAGTTCCAGGGGGGAGCAGTTCTTC. It encodes CASSSRGEQFF.